The rows below give T cell receptor beta chains drawn from one sample of a study of CD8 T cells in Susac syndrome. TCRdb analysed the immunoSEQ multiplex PCR reads with MiXCR anew, one entry per CDR3 protein. This sample has more than 100,000 distinct CDR3 sequences, with nearly 95% found just once. The sample comprised CD4+ T cells from PBMCs. The receptors come from a human donor in good health. CDR3s include the opening cysteine and the closing phenylalanine or tryptophan. For some rows the clone size is stated as once, few or many, or as a class when expanded; others skip it.

clone size: once
V gene: TRBV29-1
J gene: TRBJ1-1
CDR3 protein: CSGRDSLMNTEAFF

clone size: NA
V gene: TRBV29-1
J gene: TRBJ1-2
CDR3 protein: CSVERTGYGYTF

clone size: NA
V gene: TRBV5-6
J gene: TRBJ1-2
CDR3 protein: CASSSVDKLYGYTF

clone size: NA
V gene: TRBV29-1
J gene: TRBJ2-7
CDR3 protein: CSVGDISPSYEQYF

clone size: NA
V gene: TRBV25-1
J gene: TRBJ2-6
CDR3 protein: CASSEFSSSSGANVLTF

clone size: NA
V gene: TRBV7-9
J gene: TRBJ2-3
CDR3 protein: CASSFPGGSDTQYF

clone size: NA
V gene: TRBV2
J gene: TRBJ2-2
CDR3 protein: CASSYIAGATGELFF

clone size: NA
V gene: TRBV18
J gene: TRBJ2-7
CDR3 protein: CASSQGAIYEQYF

clone size: once
V gene: TRBV29-1
J gene: TRBJ1-1
CDR3 protein: CSVAPGNTEAFF

clone size: NA
V gene: TRBV14
J gene: TRBJ2-1
CDR3 protein: CASSPSGREQFF

clone size: NA
V gene: TRBV30
J gene: TRBJ1-1
CDR3 protein: CAWTGKAYTEAFF

clone size: NA
V gene: TRBV18
J gene: TRBJ1-1
CDR3 protein: CASSSTGANTEAFF

clone size: NA
V gene: TRBV3-1
J gene: TRBJ1-1
CDR3 protein: CASSLRQVLNTEAFF

clone size: NA
V gene: TRBV7-9
J gene: TRBJ1-2
CDR3 protein: CASSSSGDYGYTF

clone size: NA
V gene: TRBV14
J gene: TRBJ1-1
CDR3 protein: CASSQASATEAFF

clone size: once
V gene: TRBV6-2/TRBV6-3
J gene: TRBJ1-2
CDR3 protein: CASTKQNYGYTF

clone size: NA
V gene: TRBV28
J gene: TRBJ2-3
CDR3 protein: CATRIGGPSDTQYF

clone size: NA
V gene: TRBV12-3/TRBV12-4
J gene: TRBJ2-1
CDR3 protein: CASSLLGSEQFF

clone size: NA
V gene: TRBV29-1
J gene: TRBJ2-2
CDR3 protein: CSVEGTGRRELFF

clone size: NA
V gene: TRBV24-1
J gene: TRBJ2-1
CDR3 protein: CATSDSQRGYYNEQFF

clone size: NA
V gene: TRBV18
J gene: TRBJ2-4
CDR3 protein: CASSVDSENIQYF

clone size: once
V gene: TRBV28
J gene: TRBJ2-5
CDR3 protein: CASSFGGPETQYF

clone size: NA
V gene: TRBV29-1
J gene: TRBJ2-7
CDR3 protein: CSVAGVANDEQYF

clone size: once
V gene: TRBV20-1
J gene: TRBJ2-1
CDR3 protein: CSARVGGRAMINEQFF

clone size: NA
V gene: TRBV3-1
J gene: TRBJ1-5
CDR3 protein: CASSASRGNLPQHF

clone size: NA
V gene: TRBV5-1
J gene: TRBJ1-1
CDR3 protein: CASSLGTRGVTEAFF

clone size: NA
V gene: TRBV29-1
J gene: TRBJ2-5
CDR3 protein: CSVVPQETQYF

clone size: NA
V gene: TRBV7-2
J gene: TRBJ2-2
CDR3 protein: CASSLAASNAGELFF

clone size: NA
V gene: TRBV5-1
J gene: TRBJ2-5
CDR3 protein: CASSLEVETQYF